Listed below are T cell receptor beta chains from one sample, sequenced in a study of response to subunit inactivated influenza vaccine. TCRdb called the RT-PCR reads again in MiXCR, with one record for every CDR3 protein. The sample lists 150,000 to 200,000 distinct CDR3 sequences, 12% occurring once. This sample was also put to use in a study of T cells expressing NK-cell markers.

Sequenced material: CD8+ T cells sorted from PBMCs, taken roughly 12 days after vaccination. These receptors were taken from a man aged 50-59 years who received an inactivated influenza vaccine. The CDR3 runs from the conserved cysteine through the conserved F or W. D genes are given only for firm matches. Clone sizes are given selectively: once, few, many, or a class where the clone is expanded.

V,D,size,J,DNA,CDR3
TRBV4-3,NA,few,TRBJ1-4,TGCGCCAGCAGCCGAATGGAGCGGGGGCCGACAAATGAAAAACTGTTTTTT,CASSRMERGPTNEKLFF
TRBV29-1,TRBD2,many,TRBJ2-2,TGCAGCGTTGCGGGACTAGCGGGGGGGCCCCACGGGGAGCTGTTTTTT,CSVAGLAGGPHGELFF
TRBV4-3,TRBD2,few,TRBJ2-1,TGCGCCAGCAGCCCTCGACTAGCGGAACCCAACAATGAGCAGTTCTTC,CASSPRLAEPNNEQFF
TRBV3-1,NA,many,TRBJ2-1,TGTGCCAGCAGCCCCCGTTATAGGGGGAGCTCCTACAATGAGCAGTTCTTC,CASSPRYRGSSYNEQFF
TRBV20-1,TRBD2,few,TRBJ2-3,TGCAGTGCTAGGTTATTAGCGGGGAGCACAGATACGCAGTATTTT,CSARLLAGSTDTQYF
TRBV13,NA,few,TRBJ2-1,TGTGCCAGCAGCTGGGGGAGGAATGAGCAGTTCTTC,CASSWGRNEQFF
TRBV18,NA,NA,TRBJ2-3,TGTGCCAGCTCACAAATTCAACTAGCATCTGATACGCAGTATTTT,CASSQIQLASDTQYF
TRBV20-1,NA,few,TRBJ2-7,TGCAGTGCTAGTTGGGGGTACGAGCAGTACTTC,CSASWGYEQYF
TRBV4-1,NA,few,TRBJ2-7,TGCGCCAGCAGCCAAGCACAGGGCGGGTACGAGCAGTACTTC,CASSQAQGGYEQYF
TRBV7-9,TRBD2,once,TRBJ2-1,TGTGCCAGCAGCCCCTTAAACCCGGGAGGGGTGGGGAGTGAGCAGTTCTTC,CASSPLNPGGVGSEQFF
TRBV5-1,TRBD1,many,TRBJ2-7,TGCGCCAGCAGGCAGGGACAGGGCTACGAGCAGTACTTC,CASRQGQGYEQYF
TRBV4-1,NA,few,TRBJ2-2,TGCGCCAGCAGCGCTCGGGCAGGGGCGACCGGGGAGCTGTTTTTT,CASSARAGATGELFF
TRBV12-3/TRBV12-4,NA,NA,TRBJ1-4,TGTGCCAGCAGTCTGACAGGATTAACTGAAAAACTGTTTTTT,CASSLTGLTEKLFF